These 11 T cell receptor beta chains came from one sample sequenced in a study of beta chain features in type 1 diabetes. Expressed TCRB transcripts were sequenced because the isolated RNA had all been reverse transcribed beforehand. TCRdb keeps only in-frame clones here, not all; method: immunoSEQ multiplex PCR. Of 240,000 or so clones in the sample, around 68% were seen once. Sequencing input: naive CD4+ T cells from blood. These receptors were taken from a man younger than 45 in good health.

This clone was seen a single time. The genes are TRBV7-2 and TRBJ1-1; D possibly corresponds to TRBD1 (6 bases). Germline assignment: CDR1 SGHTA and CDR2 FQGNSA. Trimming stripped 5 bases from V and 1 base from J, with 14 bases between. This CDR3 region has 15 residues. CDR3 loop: CASSHLDRWNTEAFF. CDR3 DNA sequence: TGTGCCAGCAGCCACCTGGACAGATGGAACACTGAAGCTTTCTTT.

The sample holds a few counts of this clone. DNA of the CDR3: TGTGCCAGCAGCACAGATGGGGGCCTTTACAATGAGCAGTTCTTC. Translation gives CASSTDGGLYNEQFF. This chain joins TRBV7-2 and TRBJ2-1; D may be TRBD1 (6 bases). The V gene lost 5 bases and the J gene lost 4 bases, with 15 bases spanning the gap. Per the germline V gene, CDR1 is SGHTA and CDR2 is FQGNSA. The CDR3 covers 15 residues.

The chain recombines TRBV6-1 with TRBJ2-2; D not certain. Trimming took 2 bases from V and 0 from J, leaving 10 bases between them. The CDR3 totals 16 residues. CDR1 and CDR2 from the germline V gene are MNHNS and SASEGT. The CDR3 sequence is CASSEKEITNTGELFF. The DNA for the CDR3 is TGTGCCAGCAGTGAAAAGGAGATCACGAACACCGGGGAGCTGTTTTTT.

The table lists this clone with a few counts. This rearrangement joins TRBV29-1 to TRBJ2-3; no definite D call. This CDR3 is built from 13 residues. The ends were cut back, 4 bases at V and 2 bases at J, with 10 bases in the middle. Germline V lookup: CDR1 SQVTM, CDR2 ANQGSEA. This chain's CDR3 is CSVVRPPTDTQYF. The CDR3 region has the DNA TGCAGCGTTGTCAGACCTCCCACAGATACGCAGTATTTT.

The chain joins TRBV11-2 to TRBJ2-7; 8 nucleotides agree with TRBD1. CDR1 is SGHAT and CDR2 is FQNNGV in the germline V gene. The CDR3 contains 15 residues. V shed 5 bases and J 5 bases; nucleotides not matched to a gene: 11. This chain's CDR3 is CASSDSADRVHEQYF. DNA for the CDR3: TGTGCCAGCAGCGACTCGGCGGACAGGGTCCACGAGCAGTACTTC.

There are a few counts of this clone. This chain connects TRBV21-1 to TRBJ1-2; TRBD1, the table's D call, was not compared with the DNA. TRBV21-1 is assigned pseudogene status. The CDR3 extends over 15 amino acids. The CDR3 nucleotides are TGTGCCAGCAACCCGGACAGGGGATGTAACTATGGCTACACCTTC. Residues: CASNPDRGCNYGYTF.

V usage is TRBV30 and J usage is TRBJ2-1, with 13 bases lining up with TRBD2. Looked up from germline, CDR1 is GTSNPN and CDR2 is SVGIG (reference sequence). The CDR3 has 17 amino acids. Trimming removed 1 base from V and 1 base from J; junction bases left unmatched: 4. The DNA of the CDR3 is TGTGCCTGGAGTGGAGGACTAGCGGGAGTATCCTACAATGAGCAGTTCTTC. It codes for CAWSGGLAGVSYNEQFF.

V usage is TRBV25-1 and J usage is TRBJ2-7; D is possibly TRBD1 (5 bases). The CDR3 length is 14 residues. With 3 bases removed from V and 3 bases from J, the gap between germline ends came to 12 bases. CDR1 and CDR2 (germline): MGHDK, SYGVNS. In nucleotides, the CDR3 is TGTGCCAGCAGTGATCCAGGGCAGAGCTACGAGCAGTACTTC. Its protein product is CASSDPGQSYEQYF.

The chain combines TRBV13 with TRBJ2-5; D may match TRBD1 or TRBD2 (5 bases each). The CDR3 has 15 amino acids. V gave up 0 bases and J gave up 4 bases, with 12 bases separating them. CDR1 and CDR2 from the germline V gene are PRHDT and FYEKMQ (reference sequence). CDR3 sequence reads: CASSLGDSRGETQYF. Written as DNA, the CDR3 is TGTGCCAGCAGCTTAGGGGATTCGAGGGGAGAGACCCAGTACTTC.

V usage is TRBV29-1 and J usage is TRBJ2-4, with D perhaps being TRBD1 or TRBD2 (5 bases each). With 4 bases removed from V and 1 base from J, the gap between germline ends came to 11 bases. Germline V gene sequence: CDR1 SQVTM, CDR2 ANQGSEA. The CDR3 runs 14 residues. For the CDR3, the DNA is TGCAGCGTTGGGGGGTTAGCGGCCAAAAACATTCAGTACTTC. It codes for CSVGGLAAKNIQYF.

The CDR3 loop reads CASSPRLVTDEQYF. The CDR3 nucleotides are TGTGCCAGCTCACCAAGGCTAGTAACGGACGAGCAGTACTTC. V usage is TRBV18 and J usage is TRBJ2-7, with unresolved D. Germline loops: CDR1 KGHSH, CDR2 LQKENI. The CDR3 runs to 14 residues. With 2 bases removed from V and 5 bases from J, the gap between germline ends came to 13 bases.